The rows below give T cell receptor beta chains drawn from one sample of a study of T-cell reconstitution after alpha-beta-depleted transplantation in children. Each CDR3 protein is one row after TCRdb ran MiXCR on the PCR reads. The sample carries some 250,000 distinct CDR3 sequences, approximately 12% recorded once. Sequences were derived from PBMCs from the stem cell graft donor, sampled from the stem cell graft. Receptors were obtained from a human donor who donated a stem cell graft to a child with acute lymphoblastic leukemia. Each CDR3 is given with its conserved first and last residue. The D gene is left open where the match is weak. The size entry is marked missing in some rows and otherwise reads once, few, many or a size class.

CDR3 DNA: TGTGCCAGCAGCATCGGAGGGAGCAATCAGCCCCAGCATTTT; CDR3 protein: CASSIGGSNQPQHF; clone size: .; D gene: .; CDR3 length: 14; J gene: TRBJ1-5; V gene: TRBV9
CDR3 DNA: TGCAGTGCTAGGCACAGAGCAACCACTCTGGGGAATTATGGCTACACCTTC; CDR3 protein: CSARHRATTLGNYGYTF; clone size: many; D gene: .; CDR3 length: 17; J gene: TRBJ1-2; V gene: TRBV20-1
CDR3 DNA: TGCAGCGTTGGGTACAGGGACTTGGACGAGCAGTACTTC; CDR3 protein: CSVGYRDLDEQYF; clone size: many; D gene: .; CDR3 length: 13; J gene: TRBJ2-7; V gene: TRBV29-1
CDR3 DNA: TGTGCCAGCAGCCAAAGAAGGACAGGGGGCCCTGGGGCCAACGTCCTGACTTTC; CDR3 protein: CASSQRRTGGPGANVLTF; clone size: many; D gene: TRBD1; CDR3 length: 18; J gene: TRBJ2-6; V gene: TRBV11-1
CDR3 DNA: TGTGCCAGCAGCTTGCTCGGGAAGGACTATGGCTACACCTTC; CDR3 protein: CASSLLGKDYGYTF; clone size: many; D gene: .; CDR3 length: 14; J gene: TRBJ1-2; V gene: TRBV5-6
CDR3 DNA: TGTGCCAGCAGCTTGCGGGGGGAAAGACCCTATGGCTACACCTTC; CDR3 protein: CASSLRGERPYGYTF; clone size: many; D gene: .; CDR3 length: 15; J gene: TRBJ1-2; V gene: TRBV5-6
CDR3 DNA: TGCAGTGCTGGGGGCAGCGCATACCAAGAGACCCAGTACTTC; CDR3 protein: CSAGGSAYQETQYF; clone size: many; D gene: .; CDR3 length: 14; J gene: TRBJ2-5; V gene: TRBV20-1
CDR3 DNA: TGCAGTGCTAGAGGTAGCGGGGGTAACCTCGATACGCAGTATTTT; CDR3 protein: CSARGSGGNLDTQYF; clone size: many; D gene: TRBD2; CDR3 length: 15; J gene: TRBJ2-3; V gene: TRBV20-1
CDR3 DNA: TGTGCCAGCAGCACCCACAAGGGCTATGGCTACACCTTC; CDR3 protein: CASSTHKGYGYTF; clone size: many; D gene: .; CDR3 length: 13; J gene: TRBJ1-2; V gene: TRBV7-9
CDR3 DNA: TGTGCCAGCAGCCCATCCTTGGGACTTGACGAGCAGTACTTC; CDR3 protein: CASSPSLGLDEQYF; clone size: many; D gene: .; CDR3 length: 14; J gene: TRBJ2-7; V gene: TRBV7-9
CDR3 DNA: TGTGCCAGCAGTTCATGGGGGCGGGGAGATACGCAGTATTTT; CDR3 protein: CASSSWGRGDTQYF; clone size: many; D gene: .; CDR3 length: 14; J gene: TRBJ2-3; V gene: TRBV11-2
CDR3 DNA: TGTGCCAGCAGTCCAACACCTCTACTATTAGGCTACACCTTC; CDR3 protein: CASSPTPLLLGYTF; clone size: many; D gene: .; CDR3 length: 14; J gene: TRBJ1-2; V gene: TRBV6-1
CDR3 DNA: TGTGCCAGCAGTTTACCTGGACCGAGGTCAGCTTCCCAGCATTTT; CDR3 protein: CASSLPGPRSASQHF; clone size: few; D gene: .; CDR3 length: 15; J gene: TRBJ1-5; V gene: TRBV28
CDR3 DNA: TGTGCCAGCAGCCCAACCTCGGGTGAGCAGTTCTTC; CDR3 protein: CASSPTSGEQFF; clone size: many; D gene: .; CDR3 length: 12; J gene: TRBJ2-1; V gene: TRBV7-9
CDR3 DNA: TGTGCCAGTAGTATTTGGGCCAGGGGGAACACTGAAGCTTTCTTT; CDR3 protein: CASSIWARGNTEAFF; clone size: many; D gene: .; CDR3 length: 15; J gene: TRBJ1-1; V gene: TRBV19
CDR3 DNA: TGCAGTGCTAGTAGGGGGGGGGGCGAGACCCAGTACTTC; CDR3 protein: CSASRGGGETQYF; clone size: few; D gene: .; CDR3 length: 13; J gene: TRBJ2-5; V gene: TRBV20-1
CDR3 DNA: TGCAGTGCTAGTGGGACAGGTACCTCCTACGAGCAGTACTTC; CDR3 protein: CSASGTGTSYEQYF; clone size: many; D gene: TRBD1; CDR3 length: 14; J gene: TRBJ2-7; V gene: TRBV20-1
CDR3 DNA: TGTGCCAGCAGCCTTGAGGGTGCCTTCAGGGTATACGAGCAGTACTTC; CDR3 protein: CASSLEGAFRVYEQYF; clone size: .; D gene: .; CDR3 length: 16; J gene: TRBJ2-7; V gene: TRBV7-9
CDR3 DNA: TGTGCCAGCAGCCAAGATCGGGCCGGTCCCTACGAGCAGTACTTC; CDR3 protein: CASSQDRAGPYEQYF; clone size: .; D gene: .; CDR3 length: 15; J gene: TRBJ2-7; V gene: TRBV4-2
CDR3 DNA: TGCAGTGCTAGACTGAACAGGGGGCGGCCCGAGCAGTACTTC; CDR3 protein: CSARLNRGRPEQYF; clone size: few; D gene: TRBD1; CDR3 length: 14; J gene: TRBJ2-7; V gene: TRBV20-1
CDR3 DNA: TGTGCCATCGCCCCCCCCCAGGAACCTTCTGGAAACACCATATATTTT; CDR3 protein: CAIAPPQEPSGNTIYF; clone size: few; D gene: .; CDR3 length: 16; J gene: TRBJ1-3; V gene: TRBV7-9
CDR3 DNA: TGCAGCGGACAGGTGCAAGAGACCCAGTACTTC; CDR3 protein: CSGQVQETQYF; clone size: many; D gene: TRBD1; CDR3 length: 11; J gene: TRBJ2-5; V gene: TRBV20-1
CDR3 DNA: TGTGCCAGCGGCTCGGACAGGACAGGGGGGATCAATGAGCAGTTCTTC; CDR3 protein: CASGSDRTGGINEQFF; clone size: many; D gene: TRBD1; CDR3 length: 16; J gene: TRBJ2-1; V gene: TRBV27
CDR3 DNA: TGCGCCAGCAGCCTACGGTGGCCTAATGAAAAACTGTTTTTT; CDR3 protein: CASSLRWPNEKLFF; clone size: .; D gene: .; CDR3 length: 14; J gene: TRBJ1-4; V gene: TRBV4-3
CDR3 DNA: TGTGCCAGCAGCTTGTCCCTCTTGGGGGGGAACTATGGCTACACCTTC; CDR3 protein: CASSLSLLGGNYGYTF; clone size: few; D gene: .; CDR3 length: 16; J gene: TRBJ1-2; V gene: TRBV5-5
CDR3 DNA: TGTGCCAGCAGTTACAGCGGATCGGGCGCCGGGAAGGGGACCTATGGCTACACCTTC; CDR3 protein: CASSYSGSGAGKGTYGYTF; clone size: many; D gene: .; CDR3 length: 19; J gene: TRBJ1-2; V gene: TRBV6-5
CDR3 DNA: TGTGCCAGCACGACGGGGTTGTCCACCGGGGAGCTGTTTTTT; CDR3 protein: CASTTGLSTGELFF; clone size: many; D gene: .; CDR3 length: 14; J gene: TRBJ2-2; V gene: TRBV27
CDR3 DNA: TGTGCCAGCCTTCTATCTGGGGCCAACGTCCTGACTTTC; CDR3 protein: CASLLSGANVLTF; clone size: many; D gene: .; CDR3 length: 13; J gene: TRBJ2-6; V gene: TRBV28
CDR3 DNA: TGTGCCAGCAGTCACAGGGGTAGGGATCAGCCCCAGCATTTT; CDR3 protein: CASSHRGRDQPQHF; clone size: many; D gene: TRBD1; CDR3 length: 14; J gene: TRBJ1-5; V gene: TRBV6-2/TRBV6-3
CDR3 DNA: TGTGCCAGCAGCTTATCAGGGTTCGGGGAGCTGTTTTTT; CDR3 protein: CASSLSGFGELFF; clone size: few; D gene: .; CDR3 length: 13; J gene: TRBJ2-2; V gene: TRBV11-2
CDR3 DNA: TGCGCCAGCAGCTTGAGATATTTCCAAGAGACCCAGTACTTC; CDR3 protein: CASSLRYFQETQYF; clone size: many; D gene: .; CDR3 length: 14; J gene: TRBJ2-5; V gene: TRBV5-1
CDR3 DNA: TGCAGCGTTGAAGACCCCTTAGGTGCCGAGCAGTACTTC; CDR3 protein: CSVEDPLGAEQYF; clone size: many; D gene: .; CDR3 length: 13; J gene: TRBJ2-7; V gene: TRBV29-1
CDR3 DNA: TGTGCCAGCAGCTCGGGCAGGGGGGAGACCCAGTACTTC; CDR3 protein: CASSSGRGETQYF; clone size: many; D gene: TRBD1; CDR3 length: 13; J gene: TRBJ2-5; V gene: TRBV12-3/TRBV12-4
CDR3 DNA: TGTGCCAGCATAGGGGGGGCCGGGAGGAACCTATACGAGCAGTACTTC; CDR3 protein: CASIGGAGRNLYEQYF; clone size: .; D gene: .; CDR3 length: 16; J gene: TRBJ2-7; V gene: TRBV28
CDR3 DNA: TGTGCCAGCAGCTTGACCGACAGGGCAGGACTGTTTTTT; CDR3 protein: CASSLTDRAGLFF; clone size: many; D gene: TRBD1; CDR3 length: 13; J gene: TRBJ2-2; V gene: TRBV5-6
CDR3 DNA: TGCAGCGTTGAACCCGTCGGCGACAATGAAAAACTGTTTTTT; CDR3 protein: CSVEPVGDNEKLFF; clone size: many; D gene: .; CDR3 length: 14; J gene: TRBJ1-4; V gene: TRBV29-1
CDR3 DNA: TGTGCCAGCTCATCGGGATCTTACTACGAGCAGTACTTC; CDR3 protein: CASSSGSYYEQYF; clone size: .; D gene: .; CDR3 length: 13; J gene: TRBJ2-7; V gene: TRBV18
CDR3 DNA: TGCAGTGCTAGACCCTTTGGCGTAGAAGCTTTCTTT; CDR3 protein: CSARPFGVEAFF; clone size: many; D gene: .; CDR3 length: 12; J gene: TRBJ1-1; V gene: TRBV20-1
CDR3 DNA: TGTGCCACCGAGGACAGGGGGATCGGCAATCAGCCCCAGCATTTT; CDR3 protein: CATEDRGIGNQPQHF; clone size: many; D gene: TRBD1; CDR3 length: 15; J gene: TRBJ1-5; V gene: TRBV6-2/TRBV6-3
CDR3 DNA: TGTGCCAGCAGCTTAGCGATACAGGGAGGGTCCTACGAGCAGTACTTC; CDR3 protein: CASSLAIQGGSYEQYF; clone size: few; D gene: .; CDR3 length: 16; J gene: TRBJ2-7; V gene: TRBV7-2
CDR3 DNA: TGTGCCATCAGTGAGAGTCAGCCCGGCAGAGACCAGTACTTC; CDR3 protein: CAISESQPGRDQYF; clone size: many; D gene: .; CDR3 length: 14; J gene: TRBJ2-5; V gene: TRBV10-3
CDR3 DNA: TGTGCCATCAGTGGGACCGGGACCGGACGCAGTCAGCCCCAGCATTTT; CDR3 protein: CAISGTGTGRSQPQHF; clone size: many; D gene: .; CDR3 length: 16; J gene: TRBJ1-5; V gene: TRBV10-3
CDR3 DNA: TGCAGTGCTAGGTCGGGGGACATCACTGAAGCTTTCTTT; CDR3 protein: CSARSGDITEAFF; clone size: many; D gene: .; CDR3 length: 13; J gene: TRBJ1-1; V gene: TRBV20-1
CDR3 DNA: TGTGCCAGCGGAAGAGGGGTAAAGGGAACCAATACGCAGTATTTT; CDR3 protein: CASGRGVKGTNTQYF; clone size: few; D gene: .; CDR3 length: 15; J gene: TRBJ2-3; V gene: TRBV6-1
CDR3 DNA: TGTGCCAGCAGCTCGGGGGGGACAGGGGACGAGCAGTACTTC; CDR3 protein: CASSSGGTGDEQYF; clone size: many; D gene: TRBD1; CDR3 length: 14; J gene: TRBJ2-7; V gene: TRBV7-9